This T cell receptor (beta chain) stems from a study of blood T cell repertoires in COVID-19. Study-level information: Sample material is recorded as cDNA or gDNA derived from T cells, B-cell-depleted T cells, or PBMCs.

Some clones are missing from TCRdb's copy, which holds only in-frame ones; the method was immunoSEQ multiplex PCR. The sample contains 210,000 or so clones, 83% of which appear only once. Germline CDR1 MNHNY, CDR2 SVGAGI (reference sequence). The CDR3 has 14 amino acids. Trimming took 7 bases from V and 6 from J, leaving 17 bases between them. Sample: peripheral blood. The V call is TRBV6-6, the J call TRBJ2-3; possibly TRBD1 for D (5 bases). The clonotype originates from a woman in her 30s with COVID-19, enrolled during active disease. The CDR3 DNA reads as TGTGCCAGCATCAAGGGGCGTGGAGCGGATACGCAGTATTTT. This sequence encodes CASIKGRGADTQYF.